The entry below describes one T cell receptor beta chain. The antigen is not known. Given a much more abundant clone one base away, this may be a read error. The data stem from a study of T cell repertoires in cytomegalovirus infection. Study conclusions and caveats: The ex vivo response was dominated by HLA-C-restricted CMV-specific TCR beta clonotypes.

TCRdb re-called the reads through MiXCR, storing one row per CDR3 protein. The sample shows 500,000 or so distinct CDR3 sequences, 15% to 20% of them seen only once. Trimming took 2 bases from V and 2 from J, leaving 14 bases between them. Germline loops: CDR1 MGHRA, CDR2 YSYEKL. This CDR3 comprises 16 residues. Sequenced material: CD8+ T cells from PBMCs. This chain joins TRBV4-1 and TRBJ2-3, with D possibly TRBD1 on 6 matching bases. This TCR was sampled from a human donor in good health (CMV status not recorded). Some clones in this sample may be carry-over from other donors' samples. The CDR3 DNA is TGCGCCAGCAGCCAATGTTGGGGGCCCAACACAGATACGCAGTATTTT. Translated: CASSQCWGPNTDTQYF.